One sample yielded the 32 T cell receptor beta chains listed below, sequenced in a study of T cells in tuberculosis. Repertoires were generated with immunoSEQ multiplex PCR, while TCRdb's copy carries only in-frame clones and drops some. Here the sample spans around 30,000 clones, 80% to 95% being singletons. Time point meaning: new active TB diagnosis, blood taken before or within 7 days of starting treatment. The source was PBMCs, collected at tuberculosis diagnosis. Receptors were obtained from an adult with tuberculosis.

The chain has TRBV7-2 and TRBJ2-3; perhaps TRBD2 as D (6 bases). This CDR3 contains 15 residues. Germline V gene data show CDR1 as SGHTA and CDR2 as FQGNSA. Trimming left V 5 bases short and J 2 bases short, with 14 bases between. CDR3 sequence: CASSTGDFYTDTQYF. The CDR3 nucleotides are TGTGCCAGCAGCACGGGGGACTTCTACACAGATACGCAGTATTTT.

This sequence joins TRBV14 and TRBJ1-4; 8 nucleotides match TRBD1. This CDR3 region has 15 residues. Germline CDR1 SGHDN, CDR2 FVKESK. V lost 3 bases and J lost 3; bases outside the gene matches: 3. This CDR3 reads CASSQMGQANEKLFF. For the CDR3, the DNA is TGTGCCAGCAGCCAGATGGGACAGGCTAATGAAAAACTGTTTTTT. The variable domain in full, completed from reference TRBV14 and TRBJ1-4, reads EAGVTQFPSHSVIEKGQTVTLRCDPISGHDNLYWYRRVMGKEIKFLLHFVKESKQDESGMPNNRFLAERTGGTYSTLKVQPAELEDSGVYFCASSQMGQANEKLFFGSGTQLSVL.

The chain uses TRBV2 and TRBJ2-7; 7 bases match TRBD2. V dropped 6 bases and J dropped 5; count of bases not matched to a gene: 10. Germline-derived CDR1 and CDR2 are SNHLY and FYNNEI. This CDR3 contains 14 residues. Here the CDR3 DNA reads TGTGCCAGCAGATATTTCTCGCGGGAGAACGAGCAGTACTTC. This gives the protein CASRYFSRENEQYF.

The genes are TRBV2 and TRBJ2-7, with TRBD1 as a possible D gene (5 bases). Germline V lookup: CDR1 SNHLY, CDR2 FYNNEI. V lost 8 bases to trimming and J lost 5 bases, with 16 bases between them. The length of the CDR3 is 13 residues. The CDR3 reads CASAVRVGHEQYF. The CDR3 DNA follows: TGTGCCAGCGCTGTCAGGGTAGGCCACGAGCAGTACTTC.

The chain combines TRBV29-1 with TRBJ1-1; D unclear. With 7 bases removed from V and 7 bases from J, the gap between germline ends came to 13 bases. CDR1 and CDR2 (germline): SQVTM, ANQGSEA. The CDR3 length is 11 residues. The CDR3 protein is CSAERGNEAFF. DNA of the CDR3: TGCAGCGCAGAACGGGGAAATGAAGCTTTCTTT.

V gene TRBV11-3 combines with J gene TRBJ2-3; TRBD2 matches 8 bases. Germline CDR1 SGHNT, CDR2 YENEEA. The CDR3 covers 13 residues. Trimming cost V 4 bases and J 5 bases; bases outside gene matches: 2. CDR3 loop: CASSSLAGDTQYF. CDR3 in DNA: TGTGCCAGCAGCTCCCTAGCGGGAGATACGCAGTATTTT.

The chain joins TRBV4-1 to TRBJ2-1, with D tentatively TRBD1 (6 bases). V was pared by 1 base and J by 7 bases, with 8 bases between. CDR3 size: 13 residues. The V gene's germline CDR1 is MGHRA and CDR2 YSYEKL. CDR3 bases: TGCGCCAGCAGCCAAGGGACAGCTAATGAGCAGTTCTTC. It codes for CASSQGTANEQFF.

This chain uses TRBV7-6 with TRBJ1-1; D uncertain. Trimming took 4 bases from V and 2 from J, leaving 8 bases between them. The CDR3 sequence is 13 residues long. Germline V gene sequence: CDR1 SGHVS, CDR2 FNYEAQ. The CDR3 loop is CASSYKHNTEAFF. The CDR3 nucleotides read TGTGCCAGCAGCTATAAACACAACACTGAAGCTTTCTTT.

The chain employs TRBV5-4 and TRBJ2-3; 13 bases are a match to TRBD2. Germline loops: CDR1 SGHNT, CDR2 YYREEE (reference sequence). CDR3 length: 16 residues. With 3 bases clipped from V and 2 bases from J, the junction kept 3 bases outside the gene matches. CDR3 sequence reads: CASSSGTSGATDTQYF. The DNA of the CDR3 is TGTGCCAGCAGCTCCGGGACTAGCGGGGCCACAGATACGCAGTATTTT.

The chain links TRBV9 to TRBJ2-1; 8 bases are a match to TRBD2. Germline loops: CDR1 SGDLS, CDR2 YYNGEE. J lost 0 bases, V lost 4 bases, and 15 bases had no gene match. There are 19 residues in the CDR3. CDR3 nucleotides: TGTGCCAGCAGCCCGGCGGGGGGCTCGATATCAAGCTCCTACAATGAGCAGTTCTTC. Translated: CASSPAGGSISSSYNEQFF.

This clone has a single count. This rearrangement joins TRBV6-5 to TRBJ1-3, with 9 bases matching TRBD1. Germline values: CDR1 MNHEY, CDR2 SVGAGI. The CDR3 contains 15 residues. Trimming at V came to 7 bases and at J to 4 bases, leaving 8 bases not matched to a gene. DNA for the CDR3: TGTGCCAGCACCAAGGGGACAGGGTCCGGAAACACCATATATTTT. Translating it yields CASTKGTGSGNTIYF.

The rearrangement links TRBV9 to TRBJ2-1; D is possibly TRBD2 (6 bases). Per the germline V gene, CDR1 is SGDLS and CDR2 is YYNGEE. V was pared by 0 bases and J by 0 bases, with 7 bases between. This CDR3 comprises 15 residues. The CDR3 sequence is CASSVGAGSYNEQFF. CDR3 bases: TGTGCCAGCAGCGTAGGAGCGGGCTCCTACAATGAGCAGTTCTTC.

As DNA, the CDR3 is TGCGCCAGCAGCCAAGTACTTACAGGGGACAATGAGCAGTTCTTC. Translating gives CASSQVLTGDNEQFF. The chain carries TRBV4-1 and TRBJ2-1, with TRBD1 identical over 7 bases. The J segment lost 5 bases and the V segment lost 1 base, leaving 5 bases of the junction unmatched. Looked up from germline, CDR1 is MGHRA and CDR2 is YSYEKL. This CDR3 contains 15 residues.

This chain links TRBV7-6 with TRBJ1-1, with D hard to call. V was shortened by 1 base and J by 4 bases, with 13 bases between the two germline ends. In germline, CDR1 is SGHVS, CDR2 FNYEAQ. The CDR3 is 15 amino acids. The CDR3 DNA reads as TGTGCCAGCAGCTTAGGAGCGGGGTTTAGCACTGAAGCTTTCTTT. Translation gives CASSLGAGFSTEAFF.

The rearrangement uses TRBV9 and TRBJ1-2; tentative D call: TRBD1 (5 bases). The germline CDR1 and CDR2 sequences are SGDLS and YYNGEE. V shed 3 bases and J shed 0 bases, with 12 bases lying between them. This CDR3 has 15 amino acids. CDR3 sequence (DNA): TGTGCCAGCAGCGAATATCAGGGTTCTAACTATGGCTACACCTTC. Protein product: CASSEYQGSNYGYTF.

This clone appeared a few times. This rearrangement joins TRBV27 to TRBJ2-7, with TRBD2 as a possible D gene (6 bases). V shed 6 bases and J shed 0 bases, with 18 bases lying between them. Germline V gene data show CDR1 as MNHEY and CDR2 as SMNVEV (reference sequence). The CDR3 sequence is 16 residues long. The CDR3 sequence: CASRQSRRESSYEQYF. The DNA of the CDR3 is TGTGCCAGCAGGCAATCCCGTCGGGAGAGCTCCTACGAGCAGTACTTC.

This chain joins TRBV2 and TRBJ2-2; no reliable D call. This CDR3 has 13 residues. Germline-derived CDR1 and CDR2 are SNHLY and FYNNEI. V lost 2 bases, J lost 6 bases, and 7 bases lay in between. The CDR3 DNA is TGTGCCAGCAGTGAAATCCCCGCCGGGGAGCTGTTTTTT. It translates to CASSEIPAGELFF.

The chain uses TRBV15 and TRBJ2-3; D is perhaps TRBD2 (6 bases). Per germline, CDR1 LNHNV and CDR2 YYDKDF (reference sequence). Trimming took off 1 base at V and 2 bases at J, with 10 bases between the two ends. CDR3 length equals 15 residues. The CDR3 DNA reads as TGTGCCACCAGCAGAGCTGGCGGGGACACAGATACGCAGTATTTT. Its protein product is CATSRAGGDTDTQYF.

V is TRBV27 and J is TRBJ2-5; 8 bases line up with TRBD1. The CDR3 is 15 residues long. The J segment lost 5 bases and the V segment lost 3 bases, leaving 8 bases of the junction unmatched. CDR1 and CDR2 (germline): MNHEY, SMNVEV (reference sequence). For the CDR3, the DNA is TGTGCCAGCAGTTTCCAGGGGGCCGTAGGGGAGACCCAGTACTTC. Protein product: CASSFQGAVGETQYF.

This sequence joins TRBV19 and TRBJ1-1, with a tentative D call TRBD1 (5 bases). The germline gives CDR1 LNHDA, CDR2 SQIVND (reference sequence). V gave up 0 bases and J gave up 6 bases, with 11 bases separating them. There are 14 residues in the CDR3. The CDR3 loop reads CASSIEGGSAEAFF. In DNA, the CDR3 is TGTGCCAGTAGTATAGAGGGGGGGAGCGCTGAAGCTTTCTTT.

The V gene is TRBV30, the J gene TRBJ1-1; D remains unclear. V was trimmed by 1 base and J by 3 bases, leaving 15 bases between them. The length of the CDR3 is 15 residues. Germline V lookup: CDR1 GTSNPN, CDR2 SVGIG (reference sequence). The CDR3, as DNA: TGTGCCTGGAGTGCGTCGACGGAGGCGGACACTGAAGCTTTCTTT. This translates into CAWSASTEADTEAFF.

This chain links TRBV5-6 with TRBJ2-7; 7 bases match TRBD2. V lost 4 bases to trimming and J lost 3 bases; unmatched junction nucleotides: 10. This CDR3 comprises 15 residues. From germline, CDR1 is SGHDT and CDR2 YYEEEE. CDR3 nucleotides: TGTGCCAGCAGCGCCGATCGACTAGCCCGCTACGAGCAGTACTTC. Its translation is CASSADRLARYEQYF.

Here the CDR3 DNA reads TGCGCCAGCAGCCAAGTAGCACCGGGGGGGGCCTCTCCAGAGACCCAGTACTTC. Residues: CASSQVAPGGASPETQYF. The rearrangement uses TRBV4-1 and TRBJ2-5; 8 bases are a match to TRBD2. This CDR3 comprises 18 residues. The V gene's germline CDR1 is MGHRA and CDR2 YSYEKL. Trimming took 1 base from V and 4 from J; bases not matched to a gene: 14.

The chain links TRBV27 to TRBJ2-1; 9 nucleotides align to TRBD2. Looked up from germline, CDR1 is MNHEY and CDR2 is SMNVEV (reference sequence). The CDR3 is 16 residues long. Trimming cost V 0 bases and J 3 bases; bases outside gene matches: 3. The CDR3 DNA follows: TGTGCCAGCAGTTTATCGGCGGGGGGGCTCTACAATGAGCAGTTCTTC. Its protein product is CASSLSAGGLYNEQFF.

V gene TRBV30 combines with J gene TRBJ1-4; TRBD1 matches 7 bases. CDR1 GTSNPN and CDR2 SVGIG come from the germline V gene (reference sequence). V trimming: 2 bases; J trimming: 7 bases; junction bases outside the gene matches: 7. The CDR3 contains 14 residues. This CDR3 reads CAWSTGQVSEKLFF. In nucleotides, the CDR3 is TGTGCCTGGAGTACAGGACAGGTCTCTGAAAAACTGTTTTTT.

As for this clone: A read error may produce the germline difference seen at one junction end. The chain uses TRBV10-3 and TRBJ1-2; the match to TRBD1 covers 8 bases. The CDR3 spans 13 residues. Germline lookup yields CDR1 ENHRY and CDR2 SYGVKD. Written as DNA, the CDR3 is TGTGCCATCACTGAGGACAGGGTGGGCGGCTACACCTTC. Residues: CAITEDRVGGYTF.

The chain joins TRBV5-4 to TRBJ2-4; a possible D gene is TRBD2 (5 bases). V shed 4 bases and J shed 7 bases, with 24 bases lying between them. This CDR3 region has 17 residues. The germline V gene has CDR1 SGHNT and CDR2 YYREEE (reference sequence). The DNA of the CDR3 is TGTGCCAGCAGCCCCTCCGCGGCGGGCGACGGTCGGAACATTCAGTACTTC. Translation: CASSPSAAGDGRNIQYF.

The chain joins TRBV5-6 to TRBJ2-1; TRBD1 might be the D (5 bases). CDR1 is SGHDT, CDR2 YYEEEE, per germline. The V gene lost 3 bases and the J gene lost 0 bases, with 7 bases spanning the gap. The CDR3 is made up of 14 amino acids. Here the CDR3 reads CASSSDSSYNEQFF. As DNA, the CDR3 is TGTGCCAGCAGCTCCGACAGCTCCTACAATGAGCAGTTCTTC.

This clone occurred once. The chain joins TRBV5-1 to TRBJ2-5; perhaps TRBD1 as D (8 bases). This CDR3 contains 17 residues. V lost 3 bases to trimming and J lost 2 bases, with 20 bases between them. CDR1 and CDR2 (germline): SGHRS, YFSETQ. The CDR3 sequence: CASSWGSGQGLQETQYF. The CDR3 coding sequence is TGCGCCAGCAGCTGGGGATCAGGACAGGGACTACAAGAGACCCAGTACTTC.

The chain employs TRBV28 and TRBJ1-1; perhaps TRBD1 as D (5 bases). V lost 1 base, J lost 10 bases, and 10 bases lay in between. The CDR3 runs to 12 residues. Germline loops: CDR1 MDHEN, CDR2 SYDVKM. CDR3 coding DNA: TGTGCCAGCAGTTTATCGACAGAAGGAGCTTTCTTT. Protein: CASSLSTEGAFF.

This chain links TRBV28 with TRBJ2-7; 8 bases are shared with TRBD1. This CDR3 is 17 amino acids long. Trimming at V came to 4 bases and at J to 1 base, leaving 12 bases not matched to a gene. Germline V lookup: CDR1 MDHEN, CDR2 SYDVKM. DNA for the CDR3: TGTGCCAGCAGTTGCATCAAGCCAGGGGGCGGTTCCTACGAGCAGTACTTC. The encoded protein is CASSCIKPGGGSYEQYF.

The V gene is TRBV6-5, the J gene TRBJ1-6; 8 bases agree with TRBD1. The CDR3 has 15 residues. The junction had 5 bases not matched to a gene; V was cut back by 4 bases and J by 6 bases. From germline, CDR1 is MNHEY and CDR2 SVGAGI. CDR3 coding DNA: TGTGCCAGCAGTTTACAGGGGGGTATTAATTCACCCCTCCACTTT. Translation: CASSLQGGINSPLHF.